What follows describes a single T cell receptor (beta chain). The CDR3 sequence is 14 residues long. J gave up 6 bases and V 6 bases, and 8 bases lay outside the gene matches. Germline CDR1 is SGHDN and CDR2 is FVKESK. The data were produced by immunoSEQ multiplex PCR, yet TCRdb's version contains in-frame clones alone and is incomplete. The repertoire consists of 40,000 to 45,000 clones, with about nine tenths occurring once and the leading ten covering 0.45% to 0.6%. The data stem from a study of T cell changes during pregnancy in multiple sclerosis. The sample in question was CD4+ T cells from peripheral blood mononuclear cells, obtained in the first trimester of pregnancy. This clonotype was sampled from a female donor with multiple sclerosis, enrolled in a pregnancy study. This chain uses TRBV14 with TRBJ2-3, with 8 bases identical to TRBD1. CDR3 nucleotides: TGTGCCAGCAGACAACAGGGGGAGGAGGATACGCAGTATTTT. Translated: CASRQQGEEDTQYF.